The T cell receptor beta chain described here comes from a study of radiation and T cells in renal cell carcinoma. About the research overall: Nephrectomy followed 15 Gy stereotactic body radiation by 4 weeks.

The CDR3 sequence is 14 residues long. The germline V gene encodes CDR1 SGHAT and CDR2 FQNNGV. Study-level points and caveats: Baseline intratumoral clonotype presence is unknown without pretreatment biopsies.

As to this clone: Its antigen is not known.

The time point here: baseline pretreatment blood. Regarding treatment: 15 Gy SBRT to primary tumor, nephrectomy 4 weeks later. The tumor was a clear cell renal cell carcinoma. Produced via immunoSEQ multiplex PCR; TCRdb's table is partial and in-frame only. The table lists approximately 110,000 clones, roughly 80% of them singletons. The sequence was obtained from a woman aged 60-75 years with renal cell carcinoma. This chain uses TRBV11-2 with TRBJ2-5; a possible D gene is TRBD1 (5 bases). Here the sequenced sample was blood, taken from a patient whose treatment included radiotherapy and nephrectomy. In DNA, the CDR3 is TGTGCGACGTCGGTGGTGGGGCTCCAAGAGACCCAGTACTTC. Translated, it gives CATSVVGLQETQYF.